This T cell receptor (beta chain) stems from a study of T cell responses to AZD1222 COVID-19 vaccine. Notes on the study in general: After the peak T cell response, and only then, were repertoires sampled. Per reports, nearly half of all spike-specific TCRs target regions that are unmutated in variants. Following two doses of AZD1222, Spike-specific TCR breadth and depth rose.

This clone has a single count. The antigen remains undetermined. Germline V gene data show CDR1 as MGHRA and CDR2 as YSYEKL. The V end was cut by 3 bases, the J end by 3 bases, with 14 bases between. The CDR3 has 15 residues. Assay used: immunoSEQ multiplex PCR; TCRdb lists only in-frame clones, some missing. The sample lists some 83,000 clones, about 84% occurring once. The receptor was isolated from an adult in good health. This specimen was peripheral blood, taken on day 0 of AZD1222 vaccination. J is TRBJ1-2 and V is TRBV4-1, with D possibly matching TRBD1 (6 bases). This CDR3 reads CASSQELGTHYGYTF. The DNA for the CDR3 is TGCGCCAGCAGCCAGGAACTTGGGACACACTATGGCTACACCTTC.